The 25 T cell receptor beta chains below were found in one sample sequenced in a study of blood T cell repertoires in COVID-19. Sequenced by immunoSEQ multiplex PCR; TCRdb stores in-frame clones only, minus some. The table has approximately 270,000 clones, over 75% seen once. Sequencing was carried out using peripheral blood. Every receptor here comes from a woman aged 70-85 years with acute or convalescent COVID-19.

The CDR3: CSASSSGTSGTYEQYF. The DNA for the CDR3 is TGCAGTGCTAGTTCATCCGGGACTAGCGGTACCTACGAGCAGTACTTC. The rearrangement uses TRBV20-1 and TRBJ2-7, with 11 positions matching TRBD2. After removal of 3 bases from V and 2 bases from J, the junction contained 9 bases not matched to a gene. The germline V gene has CDR1 DFQATT and CDR2 SNEGSKA (reference sequence). CDR3 length equals 16 residues.

This clone was seen a single time. V usage is TRBV10-2 and J usage is TRBJ1-3; the D gene is possibly TRBD1 (6 bases). Between the trimmed V and J ends, which lost 0 bases and 4 bases, there was a span of 10 bases. CDR1 and CDR2 (germline): WSHSY, SAAADI. The CDR3 length is 15 residues. The CDR3 nucleotides are TGCGCCAGCAGTGAGTCCCACAGGGCCGGAAACACCATATATTTT. Translation gives CASSESHRAGNTIYF.

This chain connects TRBV5-5 to TRBJ1-2; tentative D call: TRBD1 (5 bases). V was pared by 4 bases and J by 4 bases, with 14 bases between. The length of the CDR3 is 14 residues. CDR1 and CDR2 from the germline V gene are SGHKS and YYEKEE (reference sequence). For the CDR3, the DNA is TGTGCCAGCAGCCCTGCAGTGGGGGGCTATGGCTACACCTTC. Residues: CASSPAVGGYGYTF. Complete variable domain (other parts from reference TRBV5-5 and TRBJ1-2): DAGVTQSPTHLIKTRGQQVTLRCSPISGHKSVSWYQQVLGQGPQFIFQYYEKEERGRGNFPDRFSARQFPNYSSELNVNALLLGDSALYLCASSPAVGGYGYTFGSGTRLTVV.

The rearrangement uses TRBV30 and TRBJ1-5; a possible D gene is TRBD1 (6 bases). The V and J ends lost 1 base and 7 bases respectively, with 11 bases between them. This CDR3 has 13 residues. Germline CDR1 GTSNPN, CDR2 SVGIG (reference sequence). The CDR3: CAWSGQVRQPQHF. In DNA, the CDR3 is TGTGCCTGGAGTGGACAGGTTCGACAGCCCCAGCATTTT.

The rearrangement links TRBV3-1 (or the pseudogene TRBV3-2) to TRBJ2-2; maybe TRBD2 (7 bases). V lost 4 bases and J 4 bases, leaving 16 bases between the germline ends. CDR1 and CDR2 (germline): LGHDT, YNNKEL (reference sequence). The CDR3 runs 16 residues. The CDR3 protein is CASSPSRGLSTGELFF. The CDR3 DNA follows: TGTGCCAGCAGCCCCTCGCGGGGGCTCTCCACCGGGGAGCTGTTTTTT.

This chain links TRBV6-5 with TRBJ1-2; unclear D gene. The CDR3 covers 11 residues. V was cut by 8 bases and J by 2 bases, with 6 bases left in between. The germline CDR1 and CDR2 sequences are MNHEY and SVGAGI. The DNA for the CDR3 is TGTGCCAGCGGCCAGAACTATGGCTACACCTTC. Its translation: CASGQNYGYTF.

The chain couples TRBV5-1 to TRBJ2-7, with D perhaps TRBD2 (6 bases). This CDR3 is built from 13 residues. Germline CDR1 reads SGHRS; CDR2 reads YFSETQ. V was cut by 0 bases and J by 4 bases, with 8 bases left in between. The CDR3 DNA sequence: TGCGCCAGCAGCTTGGACGGGACTTACGAGCAGTACTTC. Encoded protein: CASSLDGTYEQYF.

The rearrangement links TRBV6-6 to TRBJ2-7, with a weak D call TRBD1 (5 bases). The CDR3 sequence is 14 residues long. Germline V gene sequence: CDR1 MNHNY, CDR2 SVGAGI (reference sequence). With 5 bases removed from V and 2 bases from J, the gap between germline ends came to 13 bases. CDR3: CASSTPRTTYEQYF. The CDR3 DNA sequence: TGTGCCAGCAGTACCCCCCGGACAACCTACGAGCAGTACTTC.

The chain employs TRBV10-3 and TRBJ2-2, with 11 bases identical to TRBD2. The germline CDR1 and CDR2 sequences are ENHRY and SYGVKD. Germline trimming cut 11 bases from V and 4 bases from J; bases unmatched to any gene: 6. The CDR3 sequence is 14 residues long. DNA of the CDR3: TGTGCCGTGGCTAGCGGGGGGTCCACCGGGGAGCTGTTTTTT. This gives the protein CAVASGGSTGELFF.

This clone was detected a few times. V and J are TRBV10-3 and TRBJ1-2; tentative D call: TRBD1 (5 bases). CDR3 length: 12 residues. Germline-derived CDR1 and CDR2 are ENHRY and SYGVKD. Trimming removed 3 bases at V and 8 bases at J, with 10 bases between. The CDR3 loop is CAISDPGYGYTF. The CDR3 nucleotides are TGTGCCATCAGTGATCCAGGGTACGGCTACACCTTC.

This clone has just one count. The V call is TRBV7-8, the J call TRBJ1-5, with D uncertain. The V end was cut by 2 bases, the J end by 7 bases, with 9 bases between. CDR1 SGHVS and CDR2 FQNEAQ come from the germline V gene. The CDR3 runs 13 residues. CDR3 sequence: CASSLIQQQPQHF. As DNA, the CDR3 is TGTGCCAGCAGCTTAATCCAACAGCAGCCCCAGCATTTT.

In regard to this clone: This CDR3 is also generated by other DNA sequences in the sample. This sequence joins TRBV20-1 and TRBJ1-1; the D is unclear. The length of the CDR3 is 13 residues. V lost 3 bases and J lost 1, with 9 bases in between. In germline, CDR1 is DFQATT, CDR2 SNEGSKA (reference sequence). The CDR3 region is CSASGRANTEAFF. For the CDR3, the DNA is TGCAGTGCTAGTGGGAGGGCGAACACTGAAGCTTTCTTT.

In nucleotides, the CDR3 is TGTGCCACAGGGGCCACCTACGAGCAGTACTTC. It encodes CATGATYEQYF. The rearrangement links TRBV3-1 (or the pseudogene TRBV3-2) to TRBJ2-7; perhaps TRBD1 as D (6 bases). CDR3 length: 11 amino acids. Trimming took off 10 bases at V and 2 bases at J, with 9 bases between the two ends. Germline V gene lookup returns CDR1 LGHDT and CDR2 YNNKEL (reference sequence).

The V gene is TRBV29-1, the J gene TRBJ2-1; TRBD2 might be the D (5 bases). This CDR3 has 11 residues. Trimming pared 4 bases from V and 6 bases from J, leaving 7 bases between. CDR1 is SQVTM, CDR2 ANQGSEA, per germline. Here the CDR3 reads CSVVRANEQFF. The CDR3 bases are TGCAGCGTTGTGAGGGCCAATGAGCAGTTCTTC.

This CDR3 reads CASSLGGDTQYF. CDR3 DNA sequence: TGTGCCAGCAGCCTAGGGGGAGATACGCAGTATTTT. This chain joins TRBV3-1 (or the pseudogene TRBV3-2) and TRBJ2-3; weak D call: TRBD1 (6 bases). The CDR3 is 12 residues long. Trimming stripped 4 bases from V and 5 bases from J, with 7 bases between. CDR1 LGHDT and CDR2 YNNKEL come from the germline V gene (reference sequence).

This chain uses TRBV9 with TRBJ2-3; D is possibly TRBD2 (5 bases). The CDR3 totals 14 residues. Germline V gives CDR1 SGDLS, CDR2 YYNGEE. The germline V and J ends were trimmed by 3 bases and 8 bases, with 16 bases remaining between them. The DNA for the CDR3 is TGTGCCAGCAGCGGGACTTCCTTAGTGAGTACGCAGTATTTT. Translation: CASSGTSLVSTQYF. Supplemented by reference TRBV9 and TRBJ2-3, the full variable domain reads DSGVTQTPKHLITATGQRVTLRCSPRSGDLSVYWYQQSLDQGLQFLIQYYNGEERAKGNILERFSAQQFPDLHSELNLSSLELGDSALYFCASSGTSLVSTQYFGPGTRLTVL.

The chain combines TRBV5-1 with TRBJ1-2; 8 nucleotides agree with TRBD1. There are 13 residues in the CDR3. After removal of 4 bases from V and 5 bases from J, the junction contained 4 bases not matched to a gene. CDR1 is SGHRS and CDR2 is YFSETQ in the germline V gene. The CDR3 nucleotides read TGCGCCAGCAGCGCGACAGGGGTGTATGGCTACACCTTC. Translation: CASSATGVYGYTF.

V is TRBV11-2 and J is TRBJ2-5; TRBD2 agrees at 9 bases. Germline V gene sequence: CDR1 SGHAT, CDR2 FQNNGV. V dropped 5 bases and J dropped 2; count of bases not matched to a gene: 9. The CDR3 extends over 16 amino acids. This chain's CDR3 is CASSPGRAGGQETQYF. The DNA for the CDR3 is TGTGCCAGCAGCCCTGGCCGGGCGGGGGGGCAAGAGACCCAGTACTTC.

This chain links TRBV7-2 with TRBJ1-5, with 9 positions matching TRBD1. J gave up 4 bases and V 5 bases, and 6 bases lay outside the gene matches. Germline loops: CDR1 SGHTA, CDR2 FQGNSA. This CDR3 comprises 15 residues. CDR3 sequence (DNA): TGTGCCAGCAGCGAGGGACAGGGAAGGAATCAGCCCCAGCATTTT. Encoded protein: CASSEGQGRNQPQHF.

This clone showed up many times. The gene calls are TRBV6-5 and TRBJ1-2; 9 bases fit TRBD1. Trimming removed 2 bases from V and 8 bases from J; junction bases left unmatched: 3. This CDR3 is built from 13 residues. From germline, CDR1 is MNHEY and CDR2 SVGAGI. The CDR3, as DNA: TGTGCCAGCAGTTACCGGGACAGGGCGGGCTACACCTTC. This encodes CASSYRDRAGYTF.

This clone was seen more than once but under ten times. V gene TRBV6-1 combines with J gene TRBJ2-1, with 8 nucleotides matching TRBD1. The V segment lost 4 bases and the J segment 3 bases; nucleotides outside the gene matches: 11. Per the germline V gene, CDR1 is MNHNS and CDR2 is SASEGT. The length of the CDR3 is 17 residues. In DNA, the CDR3 is TGTGCCAGCAGTGGAGGAACCCCAGGGGGCCGCTACAATGAGCAGTTCTTC. Amino acid sequence: CASSGGTPGGRYNEQFF.

This clone was detected only once. The sample carries other DNA sequences with the same CDR3. The genes are TRBV6-5 and TRBJ1-1; D perhaps matches TRBD1 (5 bases). CDR1 and CDR2 from the germline V gene are MNHEY and SVGAGI. Trimming removed 6 bases at V and 1 base at J, with 6 bases between. The CDR3 length is 12 residues. The CDR3 region is CASRTANTEAFF. CDR3 DNA: TGTGCCAGCAGGACAGCGAACACTGAAGCTTTCTTT.

The chain employs TRBV6-2 or TRBV6-3 and TRBJ2-1, with D possibly TRBD2 on 6 matching bases. Trimming pared 5 bases from V and 4 bases from J, leaving 9 bases between. Germline-derived CDR1 and CDR2 are MNHEY and SVGEGT. The CDR3 loop spans 13 amino acids. The CDR3 spells CASSRGEYNEQFF. In DNA, the CDR3 is TGTGCCAGCAGTCGCGGGGAGTACAATGAGCAGTTCTTC.

J is TRBJ2-6 and V is TRBV7-8; 8 bases are shared with TRBD1. The germline V gene has CDR1 SGHVS and CDR2 FQNEAQ. CDR3 length: 18 residues. V shed 5 bases, J shed 0 bases, and the junction held 9 bases outside the gene matches. The CDR3 DNA sequence: TGTGCCAGCAGCCGATCGACAGGGGCCGGCTCTGGGGCCAACGTCCTGACTTTC. Its translation is CASSRSTGAGSGANVLTF. The full variable domain, completed using reference TRBV7-8 and TRBJ2-6, is GAGVSQSPRYKVAKRGQDVALRCDPISGHVSLFWYQQALGQGPEFLTYFQNEAQLDKSGLPSDRFFAERPEGSVSTLKIQRTQQEDSAVYLCASSRSTGAGSGANVLTFGAGSRLTVL.

This chain uses TRBV2 with TRBJ1-1; 9 bases align to TRBD1. V lost 5 bases, J lost 8 bases, and 3 bases stayed unmatched. Germline loops: CDR1 SNHLY, CDR2 FYNNEI. CDR3 length: 12 residues. The CDR3 loop reads CASSTGQGEAFF. CDR3 sequence (DNA): TGTGCCAGCAGTACTGGACAGGGGGAAGCTTTCTTT.